This entry lists 30 T cell receptor beta chains sequenced from one sample in a study of blood T cells in healthy people across ages. A second PCR, run for roughly 7 to 11 cycles, used a sample-barcoded 5' primer plus a J-beta primer mix. TCRdb reprocessed the 5' RACE reads via MiXCR and lists one record per CDR3 protein. The sample has around 800,000 distinct CDR3 sequences, about 62% seen once. The sample was blood. These receptors were taken from a young man in good health.

This sequence joins TRBV6-6 and TRBJ1-1; D gene unclear. The V and J ends lost 8 bases and 1 base respectively, with 20 bases between them. This CDR3 region has 16 residues. Germline V gene data show CDR1 as MNHNY and CDR2 as SVGAGI (reference sequence). The CDR3 is CASEAQTGLWNTEAFF. In nucleotides, the CDR3 is TGTGCCAGCGAAGCTCAGACCGGGCTGTGGAACACTGAAGCTTTCTTT.

V is TRBV4-2 and J is TRBJ2-6, with D perhaps matching TRBD1 (6 bases). Germline V CDR1 and CDR2: LGHNA, YNFKEQ. The CDR3 extends over 15 amino acids. V lost 3 bases and J lost 14, with 20 bases in between. The CDR3 region is CASSQDGQRISLLTF. In DNA, the CDR3 is TGTGCCAGCAGCCAGGACGGACAGCGGATTTCTCTCCTGACTTTC.

V and J are TRBV12-3 or TRBV12-4 and TRBJ1-5; the D is unclear. This CDR3 region has 15 residues. The V end lost 2 bases, the J end lost 7 bases, and 15 bases lay between the germline ends. The DNA of the CDR3 is TGTGCCAGCAGTTTAAAGGTAGTGCCGGGACAGCCCCAGCATTTT. It encodes CASSLKVVPGQPQHF.

This sequence joins TRBV12-3 or TRBV12-4 and TRBJ2-1; 10 bases are a match to TRBD2. The CDR3 runs to 15 residues. With V trimmed by 5 bases and J by 8 bases, 9 bases remained unmatched. CDR3 sequence reads: CASSPTKRGGDEQFF. The CDR3 DNA sequence: TGTGCCAGCAGTCCCACTAAGCGGGGGGGCGATGAGCAGTTCTTC.

This clonotype was detected only a few times. The V call is TRBV4-3, the J call TRBJ2-3; no clear D. Germline CDR1 reads LGHNA; CDR2 reads YSLEER. The CDR3 loop spans 14 amino acids. Between the trimmed V and J ends, which lost 0 bases and 4 bases, there was a span of 8 bases. The CDR3 coding sequence is TGCGCCAGCAGCCAAGATAGTAGGCCAGATACGCAGTATTTT. Protein product: CASSQDSRPDTQYF.

J is TRBJ1-5 and V is TRBV28; TRBD1 is a possible D gene (6 bases). There are 17 residues in the CDR3. The germline V gene encodes CDR1 MDHEN and CDR2 SYDVKM. V lost 1 base and J 4 bases, leaving 17 bases between the germline ends. The CDR3 DNA reads TGTGCCAGCAGTTTATTCAGGGGAAAAGGGTTGAATCAGCCCCAGCATTTT. Protein: CASSLFRGKGLNQPQHF.

This chain joins TRBV9 and TRBJ2-1; D tentatively reads TRBD1 or TRBD2 (5 bases each). The CDR3 loop spans 15 amino acids. Trimming shortened V by 3 bases and J by 7 bases, and 17 bases separated the two germline ends. The V gene's germline CDR1 is SGDLS and CDR2 YYNGEE. CDR3 protein: CASSGSSGLSNEQFF. DNA of the CDR3: TGTGCCAGCAGCGGTAGCTCGGGGCTCTCTAATGAGCAGTTCTTC. Full variable domain (rest looked up from reference TRBV9 and TRBJ2-1): DSGVTQTPKHLITATGQRVTLRCSPRSGDLSVYWYQQSLDQGLQFLIQYYNGEERAKGNILERFSAQQFPDLHSELNLSSLELGDSALYFCASSGSSGLSNEQFFGPGTRLTVL.

V and J are TRBV19 and TRBJ2-3; D may be TRBD1 (5 bases). Trimming pared 6 bases from V and 0 bases from J, leaving 13 bases between. In germline, CDR1 is LNHDA, CDR2 SQIVND (reference sequence). This CDR3 region has 15 residues. The CDR3 DNA reads TGTGCCAGTAGAGGGGCAGCAACTAGCACAGATACGCAGTATTTT. It codes for CASRGAATSTDTQYF.

On this clonotype: A junction boundary mismatches the germline segment, possibly from a read error. The chain combines TRBV11-2 with TRBJ2-4, with 8 bases aligning to TRBD1. The end of the DNA is better explained by TRBJ2-5, so the J call may be wrong. Germline CDR1 and CDR2: SGHAT and FQNNGV. This CDR3 region has 16 residues. The CDR3 loop reads CTSSSLQGVVPETQYF. The DNA for the CDR3 is TGTACCAGCAGCTCATTACAGGGGGTAGTTCCGGAGACCCAGTACTTC.

This clonotype showed up just a few times. V usage is TRBV6-2 or TRBV6-3 and J usage is TRBJ1-1, with D unresolved. Trimming took off 0 bases at V and 0 bases at J, with 11 bases between the two ends. CDR1 MNHEY and CDR2 SVGEGT come from the germline V gene. This CDR3 has 16 amino acids. CDR3 nucleotide sequence: TGTGCCAGCAGTTACTCCGGAGGCAGACTGAACACTGAAGCTTTCTTT. Encoded protein: CASSYSGGRLNTEAFF.

The J gene is TRBJ2-5, the V gene TRBV5-1; TRBD1 aligns across 9 bases. Germline V gene data show CDR1 as SGHRS and CDR2 as YFSETQ. This CDR3 contains 15 residues. V gave up 4 bases and J gave up 2 bases; unmatched junction bases: 6. The CDR3 spells CASSTTGTGQETQYF. CDR3 DNA: TGCGCCAGCAGCACCACCGGGACAGGGCAAGAGACCCAGTACTTC.

This rearrangement joins TRBV20-1 to TRBJ2-5; 8 bases are a match to TRBD2. Germline loops: CDR1 DFQATT, CDR2 SNEGSKA (reference sequence). The CDR3 has 14 residues. V dropped 3 bases and J dropped 3; count of bases not matched to a gene: 6. CDR3 protein: CSASVAGREETQYF. The CDR3 DNA is TGCAGTGCTAGCGTAGCGGGGAGGGAAGAGACCCAGTACTTC.

V is TRBV6-2 or TRBV6-3 and J is TRBJ2-5; tentative D call: TRBD2 (6 bases). The CDR3 runs 14 residues. CDR1 MNHEY and CDR2 SVGEGT come from the germline V gene. With 0 bases removed from V and 5 bases from J, the gap between germline ends came to 10 bases. CDR3 amino acids: CASSYSVSGETQYF. CDR3 in DNA: TGTGCCAGCAGTTACTCGGTTAGCGGCGAGACCCAGTACTTC.

This chain links TRBV7-7 with TRBJ2-7; 8 positions match TRBD1. V shed 5 bases and J 3 bases; nucleotides not matched to a gene: 9. Germline V CDR1 and CDR2: SSHAT, FNYEAQ (reference sequence). This CDR3 is 15 amino acids long. In nucleotides, the CDR3 is TGTGCCAGCAGCCTAAGGGCAGGGGGCGTCTACGAGCAGTACTTC. This codes for CASSLRAGGVYEQYF.

V is TRBV6-5 and J is TRBJ2-1; D call uncertain. In germline, CDR1 is MNHEY, CDR2 SVGAGI. With 8 bases removed from V and 8 bases from J, the gap between germline ends came to 13 bases. There are 12 residues in the CDR3. CDR3 amino acids: CASATAPHEQFF. The CDR3 DNA is TGTGCCAGCGCCACGGCCCCCCATGAGCAGTTCTTC.

This clonotype came up once. The rearrangement links TRBV6-6 to TRBJ2-1; 10 positions match TRBD1. The CDR3 has 15 residues. The V gene end was trimmed by 2 bases and the J gene end by 7 bases; junction bases not matched to a gene: 5. Germline V gene sequence: CDR1 MNHNY, CDR2 SVGAGI (reference sequence). DNA for the CDR3: TGTGCCAGCAGTTACGCCATGGACAGGGGGAATGAGCAGTTCTTC. Translated, it gives CASSYAMDRGNEQFF.

This clonotype has a handful of counts. This chain uses TRBV7-9 with TRBJ2-1, with TRBD2 matching 13 bases. The V segment lost 5 bases and the J segment 8 bases; nucleotides outside the gene matches: 6. Looked up from germline, CDR1 is SEHNR and CDR2 is FQNEAQ (reference sequence). This CDR3 comprises 15 residues. The CDR3 spells CASSRTSGGEDEQFF. The DNA of the CDR3 is TGTGCCAGCAGCCGGACTAGCGGGGGAGAGGATGAGCAGTTCTTC.

This rearrangement joins TRBV28 to TRBJ2-1; 11 nucleotides agree with TRBD1. Per germline, CDR1 MDHEN and CDR2 SYDVKM. The CDR3 runs 16 residues. Unmatched junction bases numbered 5, after V lost 4 bases and J lost 3 bases. This CDR3 is CASSSGQGAGYNEQFF. The CDR3 nucleotides are TGTGCCAGCAGTTCAGGACAGGGGGCGGGCTACAATGAGCAGTTCTTC.

DNA of the CDR3: TGCGCCAGCAGCTCCACAGGGGGCTTACGGGCAGATACGCAGTATTTT. Its protein product is CASSSTGGLRADTQYF. V usage is TRBV5-1 and J usage is TRBJ2-3; 9 bases align to TRBD1. Per the germline V gene, CDR1 is SGHRS and CDR2 is YFSETQ. Trimming took 3 bases from V and 4 from J; bases not matched to a gene: 9. The CDR3 consists of 16 residues.

The V gene is TRBV14, the J gene TRBJ2-7, with TRBD2 matching 7 bases. The CDR3 covers 15 residues. The trim removed 4 bases at V and 3 bases at J, leaving 9 bases unmatched. Germline CDR1 SGHDN, CDR2 FVKESK. The CDR3: CASSRSRGDGYEQYF. The CDR3 region has the DNA TGTGCCAGCAGCCGAAGCCGGGGGGACGGCTACGAGCAGTACTTC.

This chain uses TRBV12-3 or TRBV12-4 with TRBJ1-1, with a weak D call TRBD1 (6 bases). The CDR3 consists of 12 residues. The germline V and J ends were trimmed by 5 bases and 10 bases, with 14 bases remaining between them. This CDR3 reads CASSPEWDIAFF. The CDR3 DNA sequence: TGTGCCAGCAGTCCGGAGTGGGACATAGCTTTCTTT.

V is TRBV7-2 and J is TRBJ2-1; 7 positions agree with TRBD2. V was pared by 8 bases and J by 0 bases, with 16 bases of the junction left unmatched. The CDR3 is 18 residues long. Germline CDR1 SGHTA, CDR2 FQGNSA. The CDR3 here is CASQAGLNPLSSYNEQFF. The DNA of the CDR3 is TGTGCCAGCCAGGCGGGACTAAATCCCTTAAGCTCCTACAATGAGCAGTTCTTC.

The chain is built from TRBV10-3 and TRBJ1-4; possibly TRBD1 for D (5 bases). CDR3 length: 16 residues. Germline CDR1 is ENHRY and CDR2 is SYGVKD. V dropped 8 bases and J dropped 5 bases, with 21 bases sitting between them. The chain's CDR3 is CAICPGMGTANEKLFF. The DNA for the CDR3 is TGTGCCATCTGTCCCGGGATGGGGACGGCAAATGAAAAACTGTTTTTT.

The chain recombines TRBV7-2 with TRBJ1-2; 7 positions match TRBD1. CDR1 SGHTA and CDR2 FQGNSA come from the germline V gene. The CDR3 is made up of 14 amino acids. Trimming took 4 bases from V and 3 from J; bases not matched to a gene: 5. DNA of the CDR3: TGTGCCAGCAGCTCGTCCACAGGGGACTATGGCTACACCTTC. This translates into CASSSSTGDYGYTF.

This clonotype was counted a few times. As DNA, the CDR3 is TGTGCCAGCAGCGGAGGCAGGGACTCCAAAAACATTCAGTACTTC. Amino acid sequence: CASSGGRDSKNIQYF. The gene calls are TRBV6-1 and TRBJ2-4, with a tentative D call TRBD2 (6 bases). This CDR3 is 15 amino acids long. The germline gives CDR1 MNHNS, CDR2 SASEGT. Trimming left V 6 bases short and J 2 bases short, with 14 bases between.

This clonotype was seen only a few times. The chain carries TRBV18 and TRBJ2-1; the match to TRBD1 covers 12 bases. There are 15 residues in the CDR3. V trimming: 4 bases; J trimming: 6 bases; junction bases outside the gene matches: 4. Germline V gives CDR1 KGHSH, CDR2 LQKENI. CDR3 residues: CASSRGQGASNEQFF. DNA of the CDR3: TGTGCCAGCTCACGGGGACAGGGGGCGTCCAATGAGCAGTTCTTC.

The chain joins TRBV2 to TRBJ2-5; D remains ambiguous. Trimming removed 7 bases from V and 2 bases from J, with 17 bases in between. Germline V lookup: CDR1 SNHLY, CDR2 FYNNEI. The CDR3 consists of 15 residues. The CDR3 spells CASTEPLGPQETQYF. Written as DNA, the CDR3 is TGTGCCAGCACAGAACCTTTGGGCCCGCAAGAGACCCAGTACTTC.

This clonotype has a handful of counts. This rearrangement joins TRBV20-1 to TRBJ2-5, with D possibly matching TRBD2 (6 bases). V lost 3 bases, J lost 5 bases, and 13 bases lay in between. The CDR3 totals 13 residues. Germline V gene lookup returns CDR1 DFQATT and CDR2 SNEGSKA (reference sequence). The CDR3 here is CSARGGGLETQYF. CDR3 nucleotide sequence: TGCAGTGCTAGGGGTGGAGGGCTGGAGACCCAGTACTTC.

In its sample, this clonotype was seen a few times. This chain connects TRBV2 to TRBJ2-1; a weak D match, TRBD2 (6 bases). V was cut by 4 bases and J by 2 bases, with 6 bases left in between. Germline CDR1 and CDR2: SNHLY and FYNNEI. The CDR3 spans 13 residues. CDR3 amino acids: CASSGLAYNEQFF. CDR3 in DNA: TGTGCCAGCAGTGGACTAGCCTACAATGAGCAGTTCTTC.

The J gene is TRBJ1-2, the V gene TRBV25-1, with TRBD1 as a possible D gene (6 bases). The CDR3 sequence is 13 residues long. In germline, CDR1 is MGHDK, CDR2 SYGVNS. Trimming removed 5 bases at V and 4 bases at J, with 11 bases between. For the CDR3, the DNA is TGTGCCAGCAGTTATCAGGGGTCCTATGGCTACACCTTC. This sequence encodes CASSYQGSYGYTF.